Described below is a single T cell receptor beta chain sequence and its context. Its antigen is still unknown. This CDR3 has 14 residues. Trimming cost V 3 bases and J 5 bases, with 13 bases left between them. Germline values: CDR1 ENHRY, CDR2 SYGVKD. The data belong to a study of OX40 agonist ivuxolimab in advanced cancers. Only in-frame clones appear in the TCRdb table, and some are missing; sequencing was by immunoSEQ multiplex PCR. The sample consists of tens of thousands of clones, about 89% of them appearing once. Notes on the study in general: Some nonresponders likewise displayed low normalized T-cell clonal expansion.

The clonotype was recovered from an adult with an advanced solid tumor such as melanoma, head and neck, liver or kidney cancer. This chain joins TRBV10-3 and TRBJ2-5; D assignment may be TRBD1 or TRBD2 (6 bases each). Sequenced here: CD4+ or CD8+ T cells sorted from blood, sampled in a trial of the OX40 agonist ivuxolimab. CDR3 residues: CAISDGGLGETQYF. The CDR3 DNA follows: TGTGCCATCAGTGACGGGGGCTTAGGGGAGACCCAGTACTTC.